This T cell receptor beta chain was sequenced in a study of blood T cell repertoires in COVID-19 (dated by TCRdb to the early 2020s). The study in broad terms: The collaborator samples originated in the United States, Italy and Spain and spanned the acute and convalescent phases of COVID-19. The prospective study material was composed of cDNA or gDNA derived from T cells, B-cell-depleted T cells, or PBMCs. Subjects who had been exposed to COVID-19, were actively infected with it, or had recovered from it provided the deeply sampled blood TCRbeta repertoires that made up the dataset. The repertoires were made available in a free public database intended to serve as a resource for research on the immune response to SARS-CoV-2. The samples were drawn from the first 160 participants of the ongoing ImmuneRACE study and from 1,200 or so subjects provided by 6 global collaborators. The sample metadata nearly always contained a de-identified subject ID, COVID-19 status, age in years and sex. Where available, HLA class I and class II types were obtained from metadata supplied by the sample provider rather than from assay-based typing. What the research found in general, with its limitations: Clinical and demographic metadata were provided uncurated, with the amount varying by source and participant.

With regard to this clone: The antigen it recognizes is unknown. No base qualities exist here, and no much larger clone lies one base off it.

Reading from cysteine to phenylalanine, the CDR3 counts 14 amino acids. Left in the record is the CDR3 DNA by itself, 42 bases read in frame from the first base. Germline trimming amounts to 4 bases on V and 16 bases on J, with 14 as the count of junction bases outside the gene matches. The CDR1 and CDR2 encoded by the germline V gene (reference sequence) are LNHDA and SQIVND. TCRbeta CDR3 regions were amplified from genomic DNA by means of the immunoSEQ Assay, a bias-controlled multiplex PCR. Concerning the study's data processing: Within the assay, amplification of reference gene primers was used to estimate how many nucleated cells each sample contained. To quantify the absolute abundance of each unique TCRbeta CDR3 rearrangement, sequence reads were collapsed and filtered. For each sample, productive Simpson clonality was calculated as the square root of Simpson's diversity index across productive rearrangements. TCRdb's version of the immuneACCESS table is confined to in-frame rearrangements and falls short of the full clone set. An unresolved V gene accounts for under half of the shortfall where checked; the remainder is of unknown origin. The V and J calls and the clone size are those of that table, but D and trimming were determined from the DNA. The sample table shows about 240,000 clones, and approximately 87% are seen once. Of the sample, 5.5% to 8% falls within the top ten clones.

Collaborating institutions collected whole blood in K2EDTA tubes following their own protocols. Collaborator samples were shipped for TCRbeta analysis as frozen whole blood, isolated PBMCs, or DNA extracted from either sample type. The sequenced sample was peripheral blood. The sequence links TRBV19 to TRBJ2-4; TRBD2 agrees with 9 junctional bases. The sequence derives from a man aged 55 to 70 with acute or convalescent COVID-19. The DNA is as follows: TGTGCCAGTAGTAAAGTGTCTAGCGGGACGGAGAAATACTTC. Its translation is CASSKVSSGTEKYF.